Presented here are 29 T cell receptor beta chains from one specimen sequenced in a study of T cells in localized non-small cell lung cancer. TCRdb keeps only in-frame clones here, not all; method: immunoSEQ multiplex PCR. The sample carries about 21,000 clones, around 90% recorded once. Sequencing used peripheral blood, obtained before any cancer treatment. The receptors derive from a male donor aged 60 or older with stage I squamous cell lung carcinoma.

This clone was seen just once. This sample also contains other DNA sequences that code for the same CDR3. The chain links TRBV5-1 to TRBJ2-1; possible D gene TRBD1, 5 bases. Per the germline V gene, CDR1 is SGHRS and CDR2 is YFSETQ. Deletions cut 3 bases from V and 0 bases from J, with 10 bases between. The CDR3 runs 15 residues. CDR3 region: CASSSQGLSYNEQFF. CDR3 in DNA: TGCGCCAGCAGCTCGCAGGGCCTCTCCTACAATGAGCAGTTCTTC.

The rearrangement uses TRBV5-6 and TRBJ1-2; D unclear. V lost 2 bases and J 7 bases, leaving 6 bases between the germline ends. CDR3 length equals 11 residues. Germline CDR1 reads SGHDT; CDR2 reads YYEEEE. The CDR3 is CASSFEGGYTF. The CDR3 DNA reads as TGTGCCAGCAGCTTTGAGGGTGGCTACACCTTC. The whole variable domain, filled in from reference TRBV5-6 and TRBJ1-2, reads DAGVTQSPTHLIKTRGQQVTLRCSPKSGHDTVSWYQQALGQGPQFIFQYYEEEERQRGNFPDRFSGHQFPNYSSELNVNALLLGDSALYLCASSFEGGYTFGSGTRLTVV.

The chain carries TRBV29-1 and TRBJ1-1; tentatively, D is TRBD1 (5 bases). Looked up from germline, CDR1 is SQVTM and CDR2 is ANQGSEA. Trimming left V 6 bases short and J 3 bases short, with 8 bases between. CDR3 length equals 11 residues. In DNA form, the CDR3 reads TGCAGCGTGGCCAGGGACACTGAAGCTTTCTTT. It yields the protein CSVARDTEAFF. Filled out from reference TRBV29-1 and TRBJ1-1, the complete variable domain reads SAVISQKPSRDICQRGTSLTIQCQVDSQVTMMFWYRQQPGQSLTLIATANQGSEATYESGFVIDKFPISRPNLTFSTLTVSNMSPEDSSIYLCSVARDTEAFFGQGTRLTVV.

This chain joins TRBV28 and TRBJ1-1; no clear D gene. Germline values: CDR1 MDHEN, CDR2 SYDVKM. V gave up 2 bases and J gave up 5 bases, with 9 bases separating them. The CDR3 totals 13 residues. The CDR3 loop is CASSLGPLTEAFF. The CDR3 DNA sequence: TGTGCCAGCAGTTTAGGGCCGTTGACTGAAGCTTTCTTT.

The chain employs TRBV9 and TRBJ1-2, with 9 bases that match TRBD1. Unmatched junction bases numbered 16, after V lost 3 bases and J lost 1 base. The CDR3 loop spans 19 amino acids. Per the germline V gene, CDR1 is SGDLS and CDR2 is YYNGEE. The CDR3 DNA reads TGTGCCAGCAGCGAAAAGACAGGGGGACAAGCAAACGATAACTATGGCTACACCTTC. Translation: CASSEKTGGQANDNYGYTF.

The chain has TRBV5-1 and TRBJ1-1; D may be TRBD1 (5 bases). The length of the CDR3 is 14 residues. Trimming cost V 3 bases and J 1 base, with 10 bases left between them. CDR1 is SGHRS and CDR2 is YFSETQ in the germline V gene. CDR3 protein: CASSWGQSNTEAFF. The CDR3 nucleotides are TGCGCCAGCAGCTGGGGCCAATCGAACACTGAAGCTTTCTTT.

This chain links TRBV7-9 with TRBJ1-4; TRBD1 is a possible D gene (5 bases). V was clipped by 5 bases and J by 7 bases, with 17 bases between them. Germline CDR1 and CDR2: SEHNR and FQNEAQ (reference sequence). CDR3 length: 15 residues. The CDR3 sequence is CASSGTGPRGEKLFF. CDR3 nucleotide sequence: TGTGCCAGCAGCGGGACCGGCCCAAGGGGTGAAAAACTGTTTTTT. Drawing the rest from reference TRBV7-9 and TRBJ1-4, the complete variable domain is DTGVSQNPRHKITKRGQNVTFRCDPISEHNRLYWYRQTLGQGPEFLTYFQNEAQLEKSRLLSDRFSAERPKGSFSTLEIQRTEQGDSAMYLCASSGTGPRGEKLFFGSGTQLSVL.

The rearrangement links TRBV27 to TRBJ1-6; D call uncertain. V lost 5 bases and J lost 3, with 11 bases in between. Germline CDR1 MNHEY, CDR2 SMNVEV (reference sequence). CDR3 length: 15 residues. For the CDR3, the DNA is TGTGCCAGCAGTCCTCGTGCAGGCTATAATTCACCCCTCCACTTT. It yields the protein CASSPRAGYNSPLHF.

V is TRBV5-1 and J is TRBJ2-6; no definite D call. The CDR3 sequence is 15 residues long. V was trimmed by 0 bases and J by 0 bases, leaving 4 bases between them. CDR1 is SGHRS and CDR2 is YFSETQ in the germline V gene. CDR3: CASSLVISGANVLTF. The CDR3 DNA is TGCGCCAGCAGCTTGGTAATCTCTGGGGCCAACGTCCTGACTTTC.

The chain uses TRBV13 and TRBJ2-4; 8 bases map to TRBD1. Trimming removed 4 bases from V and 1 base from J; junction bases left unmatched: 9. Germline lookup yields CDR1 PRHDT and CDR2 FYEKMQ (reference sequence). The length of the CDR3 is 17 residues. DNA for the CDR3: TGTGCCAGCAGCTCCCGGACAGGGACGTTCGCCAAAAACATTCAGTACTTC. This translates into CASSSRTGTFAKNIQYF.

The chain carries TRBV7-6 and TRBJ1-6, with 7 bases matching TRBD1. Germline loops: CDR1 SGHVS, CDR2 FNYEAQ. The CDR3 totals 15 residues. Losses at the gene ends were 5 bases for V and 5 bases for J; bases not matched to a gene: 6. The DNA for the CDR3 is TGTGCCAGCAGCCCCTTACAGGGGAATAATTCACCCCTCCACTTT. Its protein product is CASSPLQGNNSPLHF. Full variable domain (outside the CDR3, taken from reference TRBV7-6 and TRBJ1-6): GAGVSQSPRYKVTKRGQDVALRCDPISGHVSLYWYRQALGQGPEFLTYFNYEAQQDKSGLPNDRFSAERPEGSISTLTIQRTEQRDSAMYRCASSPLQGNNSPLHFGNGTRLTVT.

The chain combines TRBV19 with TRBJ1-6; D remains unclear. Germline assignment: CDR1 LNHDA and CDR2 SQIVND (reference sequence). The CDR3 totals 16 residues. V was clipped by 6 bases and J by 0 bases, with 12 bases between them. The CDR3: CASRLDGSSYNSPLHF. CDR3 DNA sequence: TGTGCCAGTAGACTTGACGGAAGCTCCTATAATTCACCCCTCCACTTT.

The chain employs TRBV30 and TRBJ1-3; the D is unclear. CDR3 length: 12 residues. V was clipped by 4 bases and J by 0 bases, with 4 bases between them. Germline V gene lookup returns CDR1 GTSNPN and CDR2 SVGIG (reference sequence). The CDR3 protein is CAWKLSGNTIYF. The CDR3 bases are TGTGCCTGGAAACTCTCTGGAAACACCATATATTTT.

The V and J genes are TRBV4-3 and TRBJ2-5, with D possibly TRBD1 on 6 matching bases. Trimming shortened V by 4 bases and J by 5 bases, and 20 bases separated the two germline ends. The CDR3 runs 16 residues. Germline loops: CDR1 LGHNA, CDR2 YSLEER. The DNA of the CDR3 is TGCGCCAGCAGCCGAATGAATACAGGCGGACAGGAGACCCAGTACTTC. Amino acids: CASSRMNTGGQETQYF.

The chain couples TRBV18 to TRBJ1-1; D not resolved. Germline values: CDR1 KGHSH, CDR2 LQKENI. V was trimmed by 5 bases and J by 3 bases, leaving 16 bases between them. The CDR3 is 15 residues long. The CDR3 region has the DNA TGTGCCAGCTCAACGAGGGCAGAAGCGTACACTGAAGCTTTCTTT. This translates into CASSTRAEAYTEAFF.

This chain uses TRBV9 with TRBJ2-3, with TRBD1 as a possible D gene (5 bases). The CDR3 covers 15 residues. Germline V gene sequence: CDR1 SGDLS, CDR2 YYNGEE. V lost 4 bases, J lost 0 bases, and 12 bases lay in between. The CDR3 sequence is CASSKQVSSTDTQYF. The CDR3 nucleotides read TGTGCCAGCAGCAAACAGGTCTCTAGCACAGATACGCAGTATTTT.

The chain links TRBV7-8 to TRBJ1-1; TRBD1 might be the D (6 bases). CDR1 is SGHVS and CDR2 is FQNEAQ in the germline V gene. Trimming removed 7 bases from V and 3 bases from J, with 18 bases in between. The CDR3 contains 15 residues. The CDR3 DNA reads as TGTGCCAGCACCCCTTTACAGGGAGTTCACACTGAAGCTTTCTTT. Protein sequence: CASTPLQGVHTEAFF.

The V gene is TRBV6-1, the J gene TRBJ1-6, with 7 bases aligning to TRBD1. This CDR3 has 14 amino acids. Per the germline V gene, CDR1 is MNHNS and CDR2 is SASEGT. Trimming at V came to 6 bases and at J to 5 bases, leaving 4 bases not matched to a gene. The CDR3 DNA follows: TGTGCCAGCAGGCCAGGGGGGGATAATTCACCCCTCCACTTT. Translation: CASRPGGDNSPLHF.

V and J are TRBV29-1 and TRBJ1-1; D ambiguous. The CDR3 length is 12 residues. Trimming stripped 5 bases from V and 3 bases from J, with 10 bases between. Germline V lookup: CDR1 SQVTM, CDR2 ANQGSEA. The CDR3 is CSVRVRDTEAFF. The CDR3 DNA reads TGCAGCGTTCGGGTAAGGGACACTGAAGCTTTCTTT.

V and J are TRBV6-5 and TRBJ1-2; D gene unclear. Trimming stripped 3 bases from V and 2 bases from J, with 7 bases between. Germline lookup yields CDR1 MNHEY and CDR2 SVGAGI. This CDR3 is 13 amino acids long. The CDR3 DNA reads as TGTGCCAGCAGTTATGACGGGAACTATGGCTACACCTTC. This codes for CASSYDGNYGYTF.

This clone came up once. V gene TRBV30 combines with J gene TRBJ1-2; D may be TRBD1 (5 bases). Trimming removed 7 bases at V and 11 bases at J, with 17 bases between. The CDR3 sequence is 11 residues long. Germline V gene data show CDR1 as GTSNPN and CDR2 as SVGIG (reference sequence). The chain's CDR3 is CAFSPPGTYTF. DNA of the CDR3: TGTGCCTTTTCCCCCCCGGGGACGTACACCTTC. Full variable domain (outside the CDR3, taken from reference TRBV30 and TRBJ1-2): SQTIHQWPATLVQPVGSPLSLECTVEGTSNPNLYWYRQAAGRGLQLLFYSVGIGQISSEVPQNLSASRPQDRQFILSSKKLLLSDSGFYLCAFSPPGTYTFGSGTRLTVV.

The CDR3 DNA reads TGTGCCAGCAGCTTTCTGCTCCCTCCGCATGGCTACACCTTC. It codes for CASSFLLPPHGYTF. V gene TRBV7-2 combines with J gene TRBJ1-2; D is unresolved. Germline V lookup: CDR1 SGHTA, CDR2 FQGNSA. This CDR3 is 14 amino acids long. The V and J ends lost 3 bases and 6 bases respectively, with 14 bases between them.

V gene TRBV19 combines with J gene TRBJ2-3, with 8 bases lining up with TRBD1. The CDR3 contains 15 residues. CDR1 is LNHDA, CDR2 SQIVND, per germline (reference sequence). The V and J ends lost 5 bases and 4 bases, in that order; junction bases with no gene match: 8. This chain's CDR3 is CASSEDRAYSDTQYF. The CDR3 coding sequence is TGTGCCAGTAGTGAGGACAGGGCTTACTCAGATACGCAGTATTTT.

J is TRBJ2-5 and V is TRBV9, with 16 bases identical to TRBD2. The CDR3 extends over 16 amino acids. The germline V gene encodes CDR1 SGDLS and CDR2 YYNGEE. V trimming: 0 bases; J trimming: 7 bases; junction bases outside the gene matches: 3. CDR3 sequence: CASSVEGLAGGVTQYF. The CDR3 DNA reads TGTGCCAGCAGCGTAGAGGGACTAGCGGGGGGGGTGACCCAGTACTTC.

The V gene is TRBV6-1, the J gene TRBJ2-6, with a tentative D call TRBD1 (7 bases). Between the trimmed V and J ends, which lost 11 bases and 3 bases, there was a span of 11 bases. Germline CDR1 reads MNHNS; CDR2 reads SASEGT. This CDR3 contains 13 residues. CDR3 nucleotide sequence: TGTGCCGTCCAGGGGGGTGGGGCCAACGTCCTGACTTTC. Its protein product is CAVQGGGANVLTF.

This clone showed up just once. The chain employs TRBV7-8 and TRBJ2-6; no clear D. Trimming shortened V by 2 bases and J by 0 bases, and 26 bases separated the two germline ends. The germline V gene has CDR1 SGHVS and CDR2 FQNEAQ. The CDR3 consists of 22 residues. The CDR3 loop is CASSLSFSLASIRYSGANVLTF. CDR3 bases: TGTGCCAGCAGCTTAAGTTTCAGCTTAGCTTCCATACGATACTCTGGGGCCAACGTCCTGACTTTC.

The J gene is TRBJ1-2, the V gene TRBV19; 7 nucleotides agree with TRBD1. The CDR3 consists of 15 residues. With 5 bases clipped from V and 4 bases from J, the junction kept 10 bases outside the gene matches. Germline V gene data show CDR1 as LNHDA and CDR2 as SQIVND (reference sequence). The CDR3 is CASSARDSWGYGYTF. As DNA, the CDR3 is TGTGCCAGTAGTGCCCGGGACAGTTGGGGCTATGGCTACACCTTC.

This clone was observed once. The V and J genes are TRBV10-3 and TRBJ2-7; 9 positions match TRBD2. The CDR3 runs 16 residues. V gave up 8 bases and J gave up 7 bases; unmatched junction bases: 18. The germline V gene has CDR1 ENHRY and CDR2 SYGVKD. The CDR3 protein is CAIESASGETWGEQYF. The DNA of the CDR3 is TGTGCCATCGAATCGGCTAGCGGGGAGACTTGGGGAGAGCAGTACTTC.

This clone was recorded only once. The rearrangement joins TRBV2 to TRBJ2-7; TRBD1 matches 10 bases. The CDR3 spans 15 residues. In germline, CDR1 is SNHLY, CDR2 FYNNEI. Trimming removed 6 bases from V and 6 bases from J; junction bases left unmatched: 11. The CDR3 DNA is TGTGCCAGCAGAGGGACAGGGGCCACAAGGGTCGAGCAGTACTTC. Translated, it gives CASRGTGATRVEQYF.